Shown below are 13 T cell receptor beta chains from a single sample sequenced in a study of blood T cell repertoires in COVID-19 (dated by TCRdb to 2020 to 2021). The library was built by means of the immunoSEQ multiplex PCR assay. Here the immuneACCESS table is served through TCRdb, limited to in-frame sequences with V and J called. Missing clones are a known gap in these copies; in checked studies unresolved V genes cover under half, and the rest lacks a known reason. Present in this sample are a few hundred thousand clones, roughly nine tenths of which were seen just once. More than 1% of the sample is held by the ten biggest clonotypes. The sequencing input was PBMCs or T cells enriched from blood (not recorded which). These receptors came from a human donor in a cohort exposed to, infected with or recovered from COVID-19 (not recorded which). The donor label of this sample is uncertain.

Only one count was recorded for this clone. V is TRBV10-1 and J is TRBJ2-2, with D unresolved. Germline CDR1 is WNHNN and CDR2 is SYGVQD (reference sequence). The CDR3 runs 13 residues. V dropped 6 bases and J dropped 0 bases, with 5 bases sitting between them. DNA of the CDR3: TGCGCCAGCAGCCCTACGAACACCGGGGAGCTGTTTTTT. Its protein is CASSPTNTGELFF.

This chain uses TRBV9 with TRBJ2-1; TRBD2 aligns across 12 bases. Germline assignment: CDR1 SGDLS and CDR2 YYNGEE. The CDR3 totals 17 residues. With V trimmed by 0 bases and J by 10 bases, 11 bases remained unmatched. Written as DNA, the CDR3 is TGTGCCAGCAGCGTAGATTCTAGCGGGGGGGCAGCGGAAGAGCAGTTCTTC. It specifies CASSVDSSGGAAEEQFF.

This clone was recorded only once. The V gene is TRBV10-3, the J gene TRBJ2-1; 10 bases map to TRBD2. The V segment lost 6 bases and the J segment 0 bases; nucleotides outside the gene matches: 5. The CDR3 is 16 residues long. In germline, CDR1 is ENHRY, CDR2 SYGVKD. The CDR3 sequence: CAIRLAGSSSYNEQFF. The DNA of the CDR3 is TGTGCCATCAGACTAGCGGGGAGTTCCTCCTACAATGAGCAGTTCTTC.

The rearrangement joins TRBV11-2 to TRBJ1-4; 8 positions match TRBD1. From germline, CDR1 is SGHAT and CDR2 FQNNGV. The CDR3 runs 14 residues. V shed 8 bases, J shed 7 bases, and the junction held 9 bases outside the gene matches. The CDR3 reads CASGPATGVEKLFF. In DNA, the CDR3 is TGTGCCAGCGGGCCGGCGACAGGGGTTGAAAAACTGTTTTTT.

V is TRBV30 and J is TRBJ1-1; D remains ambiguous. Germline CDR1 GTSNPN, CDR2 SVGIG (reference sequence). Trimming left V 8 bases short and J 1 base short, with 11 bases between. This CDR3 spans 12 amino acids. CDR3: CAASRGNTEAFF. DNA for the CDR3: TGTGCCGCGAGTCGGGGGAACACTGAAGCTTTCTTT. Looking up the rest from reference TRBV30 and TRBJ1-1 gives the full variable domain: SQTIHQWPATLVQPVGSPLSLECTVEGTSNPNLYWYRQAAGRGLQLLFYSVGIGQISSEVPQNLSASRPQDRQFILSSKKLLLSDSGFYLCAASRGNTEAFFGQGTRLTVV.

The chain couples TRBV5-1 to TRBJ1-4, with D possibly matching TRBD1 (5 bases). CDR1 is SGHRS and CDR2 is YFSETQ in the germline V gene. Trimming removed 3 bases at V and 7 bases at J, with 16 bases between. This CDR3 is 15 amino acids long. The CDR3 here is CASSSRGGLVEKLFF. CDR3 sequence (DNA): TGCGCCAGCAGCTCCCGCGGGGGGTTGGTTGAAAAACTGTTTTTT.

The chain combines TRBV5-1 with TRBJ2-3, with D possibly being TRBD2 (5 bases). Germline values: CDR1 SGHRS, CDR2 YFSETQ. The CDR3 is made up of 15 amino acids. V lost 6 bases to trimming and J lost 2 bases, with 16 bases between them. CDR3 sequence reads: CASTSSSFHTDTQYF. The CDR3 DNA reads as TGCGCCAGCACCTCGTCTAGCTTCCACACAGATACGCAGTATTTT. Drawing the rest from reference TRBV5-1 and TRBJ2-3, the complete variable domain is KAGVTQTPRYLIKTRGQQVTLSCSPISGHRSVSWYQQTPGQGLQFLFEYFSETQRNKGNFPGRFSGRQFSNSRSEMNVSTLELGDSALYLCASTSSSFHTDTQYFGPGTRLTVL.

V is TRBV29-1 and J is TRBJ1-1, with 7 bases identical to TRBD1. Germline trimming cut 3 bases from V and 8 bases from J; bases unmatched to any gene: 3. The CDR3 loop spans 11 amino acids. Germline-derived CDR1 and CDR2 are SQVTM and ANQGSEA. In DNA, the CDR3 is TGCAGCGTTGACCTCAGGGGGGAAGCTTTCTTT. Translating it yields CSVDLRGEAFF.

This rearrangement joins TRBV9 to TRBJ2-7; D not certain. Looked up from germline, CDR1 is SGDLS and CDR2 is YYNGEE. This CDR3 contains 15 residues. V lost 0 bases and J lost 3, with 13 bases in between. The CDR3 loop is CASSVASTPDYEQYF. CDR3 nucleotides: TGTGCCAGCAGCGTAGCTAGTACTCCGGACTACGAGCAGTACTTC. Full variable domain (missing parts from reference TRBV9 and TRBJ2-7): DSGVTQTPKHLITATGQRVTLRCSPRSGDLSVYWYQQSLDQGLQFLIQYYNGEERAKGNILERFSAQQFPDLHSELNLSSLELGDSALYFCASSVASTPDYEQYFGPGTRLTVT.

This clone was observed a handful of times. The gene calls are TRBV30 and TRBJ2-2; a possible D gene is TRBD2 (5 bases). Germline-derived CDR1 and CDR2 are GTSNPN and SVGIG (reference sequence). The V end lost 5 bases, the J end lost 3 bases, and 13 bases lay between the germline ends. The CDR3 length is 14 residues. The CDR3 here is CAWSPGIYTGELFF. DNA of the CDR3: TGTGCCTGGTCCCCCGGGATATACACCGGGGAGCTGTTTTTT. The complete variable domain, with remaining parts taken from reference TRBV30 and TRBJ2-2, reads SQTIHQWPATLVQPVGSPLSLECTVEGTSNPNLYWYRQAAGRGLQLLFYSVGIGQISSEVPQNLSASRPQDRQFILSSKKLLLSDSGFYLCAWSPGIYTGELFFGEGSRLTVL.

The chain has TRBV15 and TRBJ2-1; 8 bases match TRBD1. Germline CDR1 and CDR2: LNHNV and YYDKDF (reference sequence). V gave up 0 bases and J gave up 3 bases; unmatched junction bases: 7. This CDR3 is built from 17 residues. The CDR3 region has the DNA TGTGCCACCAGCAGAGATCATGCAGGGGGCCTCTACAATGAGCAGTTCTTC. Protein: CATSRDHAGGLYNEQFF.

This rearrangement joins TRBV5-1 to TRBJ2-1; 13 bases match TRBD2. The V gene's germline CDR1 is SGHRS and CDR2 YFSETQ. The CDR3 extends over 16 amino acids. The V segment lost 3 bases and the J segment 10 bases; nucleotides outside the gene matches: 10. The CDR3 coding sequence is TGCGCCAGCAGCTGGGGGCCACTAGCGGGGGGGCCCGAGCAGTTCTTC. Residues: CASSWGPLAGGPEQFF. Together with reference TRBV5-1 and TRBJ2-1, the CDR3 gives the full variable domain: KAGVTQTPRYLIKTRGQQVTLSCSPISGHRSVSWYQQTPGQGLQFLFEYFSETQRNKGNFPGRFSGRQFSNSRSEMNVSTLELGDSALYLCASSWGPLAGGPEQFFGPGTRLTVL.

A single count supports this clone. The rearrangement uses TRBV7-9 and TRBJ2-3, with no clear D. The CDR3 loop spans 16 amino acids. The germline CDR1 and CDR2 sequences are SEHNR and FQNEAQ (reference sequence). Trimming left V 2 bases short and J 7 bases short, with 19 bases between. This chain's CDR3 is CASSLRWQGDGNTQYF. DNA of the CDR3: TGTGCCAGCAGCTTACGATGGCAAGGAGATGGAAATACGCAGTATTTT.